The sequence of this TCR beta chain was determined in a study of vaccination effects on CD4 cells after COVID-19. Study results and limitations: Convalescent patients were few in the study, and early post-infection timepoints were absent.

TCRdb's copy holds only in-frame clones and misses some; the assay was immunoSEQ multiplex PCR. The sample carries about 24,000 clones, under 75% recorded once. In regard to this clone: The antigen is unknown.

Expansion of antigen-specific CD4+ T cells with viral peptide pools was carried out by the ViraFEST assay before sequencing. Culture lasted 10 days before CD4+ T cell isolation. Neither prior SARS-CoV-2 infection nor positive nucleocapsid antibodies were present in the vaccine recipients. Wells containing approximately 2 million PBMC each were cultured with about 9 IU/ml IL-2 and approximately 10 ug/ml peptides. The clonotype was recovered from a human donor who received a COVID-19 vaccine. Sequencing was performed on CD4+ T cells from PBMCs cultured with HCoV-OC43 spike peptides, taken before COVID-19 vaccination. Stated subset: HCoV-OC43 spike overlapping peptide pool stimulation.

The CDR3 bases are TGTGCCACCAGCCCCGGGACTAGCGGGGGGTACACAGATACGCAGTATTTT. Translation: CATSPGTSGGYTDTQYF. The V gene is TRBV10-3, the J gene TRBJ2-3; 15 bases are a match to TRBD2. Germline V gene sequence: CDR1 ENHRY, CDR2 SYGVKD. The CDR3 runs to 17 residues. Germline trimming cut 10 bases from V and 2 bases from J; bases unmatched to any gene: 10.